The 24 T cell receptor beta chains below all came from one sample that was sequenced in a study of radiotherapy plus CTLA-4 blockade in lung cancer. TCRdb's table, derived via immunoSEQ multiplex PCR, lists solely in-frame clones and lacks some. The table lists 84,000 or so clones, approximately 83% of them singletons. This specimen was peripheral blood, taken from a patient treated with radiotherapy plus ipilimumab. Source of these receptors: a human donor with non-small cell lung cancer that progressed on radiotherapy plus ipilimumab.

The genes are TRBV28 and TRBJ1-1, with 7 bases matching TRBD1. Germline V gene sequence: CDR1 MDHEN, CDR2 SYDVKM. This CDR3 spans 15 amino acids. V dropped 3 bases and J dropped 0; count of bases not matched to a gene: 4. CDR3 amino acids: CASSFRDRMNTEAFF. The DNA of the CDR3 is TGTGCCAGCAGTTTTCGGGACAGAATGAACACTGAAGCTTTCTTT.

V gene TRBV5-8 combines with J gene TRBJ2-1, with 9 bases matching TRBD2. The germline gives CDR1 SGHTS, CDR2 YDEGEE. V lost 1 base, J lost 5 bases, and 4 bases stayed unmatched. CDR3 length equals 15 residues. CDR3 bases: TGTGCCAGCAGCTTGAGGCGGGAGGGCAACAATGAGCAGTTCTTC. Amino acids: CASSLRREGNNEQFF. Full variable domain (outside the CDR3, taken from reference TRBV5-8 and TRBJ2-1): EAGVTQSPTHLIKTRGQQATLRCSPISGHTSVYWYQQALGLGLQFLLWYDEGEERNRGNFPPRFSGRQFPNYSSELNVNALELEDSALYLCASSLRREGNNEQFFGPGTRLTVL.

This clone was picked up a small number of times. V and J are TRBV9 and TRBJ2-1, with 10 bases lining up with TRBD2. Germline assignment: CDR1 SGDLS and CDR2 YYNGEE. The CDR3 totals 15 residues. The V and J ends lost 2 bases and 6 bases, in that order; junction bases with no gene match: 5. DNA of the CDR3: TGTGCCAGCAGCGTCGGGACTAGCGAGACCAATGAGCAGTTCTTC. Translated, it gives CASSVGTSETNEQFF.

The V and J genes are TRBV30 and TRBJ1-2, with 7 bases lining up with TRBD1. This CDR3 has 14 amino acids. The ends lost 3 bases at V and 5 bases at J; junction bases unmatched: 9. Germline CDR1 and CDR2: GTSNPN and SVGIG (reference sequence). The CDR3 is CAWRVQQQGYGYTF. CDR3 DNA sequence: TGTGCCTGGAGAGTACAGCAACAGGGGTATGGCTACACCTTC.

The CDR3 DNA follows: TGTGCCAGCAGCCCCTCGCGGGGAACCTACGAGCAGTACTTC. This gives the protein CASSPSRGTYEQYF. This sequence joins TRBV7-2 and TRBJ2-7; TRBD2 might be the D (6 bases). Deletions cut 5 bases from V and 2 bases from J, with 13 bases between. In germline, CDR1 is SGHTA, CDR2 FQGNSA. CDR3 length: 14 residues. Using reference TRBV7-2 and TRBJ2-7 for the parts outside the CDR3, the full variable domain is GAGVSQSPSNKVTEKGKDVELRCDPISGHTALYWYRQSLGQGLEFLIYFQGNSAPDKSGLPSDRFSAERTGGSVSTLTIQRTQQEDSAVYLCASSPSRGTYEQYFGPGTRLTVT.

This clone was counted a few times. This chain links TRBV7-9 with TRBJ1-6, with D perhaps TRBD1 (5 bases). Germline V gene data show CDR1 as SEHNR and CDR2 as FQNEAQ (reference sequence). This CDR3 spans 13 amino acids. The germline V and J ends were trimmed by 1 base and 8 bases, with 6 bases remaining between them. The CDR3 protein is CASSLGRDSPLHF. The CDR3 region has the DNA TGTGCCAGCAGCTTAGGCAGGGATTCACCCCTCCACTTT.

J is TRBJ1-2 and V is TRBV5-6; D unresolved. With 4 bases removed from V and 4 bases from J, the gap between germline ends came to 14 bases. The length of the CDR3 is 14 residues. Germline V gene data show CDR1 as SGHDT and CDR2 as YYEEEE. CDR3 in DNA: TGTGCCAGCAGCCCGATGATCGACGGCTATGGCTACACCTTC. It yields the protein CASSPMIDGYGYTF.

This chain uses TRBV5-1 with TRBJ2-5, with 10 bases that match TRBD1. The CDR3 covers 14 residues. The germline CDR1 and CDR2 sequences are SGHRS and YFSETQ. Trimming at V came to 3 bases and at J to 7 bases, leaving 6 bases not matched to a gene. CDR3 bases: TGCGCCAGCAGCTCGGGACAGGGGCCGGGGACCCAGTACTTC. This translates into CASSSGQGPGTQYF.

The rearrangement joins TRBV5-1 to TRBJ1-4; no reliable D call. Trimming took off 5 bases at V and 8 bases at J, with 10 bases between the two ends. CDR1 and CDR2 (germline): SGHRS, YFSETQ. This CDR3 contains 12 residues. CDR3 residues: CASRGQSEKLFF. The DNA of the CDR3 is TGCGCCAGCAGAGGGCAGAGCGAAAAACTGTTTTTT.

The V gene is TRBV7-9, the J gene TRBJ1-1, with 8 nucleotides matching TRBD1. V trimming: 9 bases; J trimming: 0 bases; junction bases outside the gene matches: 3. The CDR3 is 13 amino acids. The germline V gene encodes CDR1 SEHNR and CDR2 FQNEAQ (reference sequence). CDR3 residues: CASHRGVNTEAFF. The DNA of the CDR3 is TGTGCCAGTCACAGGGGGGTGAACACTGAAGCTTTCTTT.

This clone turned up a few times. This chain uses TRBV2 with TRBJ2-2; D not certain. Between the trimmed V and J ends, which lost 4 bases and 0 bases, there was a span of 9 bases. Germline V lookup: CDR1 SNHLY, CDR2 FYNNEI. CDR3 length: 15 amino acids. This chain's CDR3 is CASSVQSANTGELFF. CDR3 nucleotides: TGTGCCAGCAGTGTACAGAGCGCGAACACCGGGGAGCTGTTTTTT.

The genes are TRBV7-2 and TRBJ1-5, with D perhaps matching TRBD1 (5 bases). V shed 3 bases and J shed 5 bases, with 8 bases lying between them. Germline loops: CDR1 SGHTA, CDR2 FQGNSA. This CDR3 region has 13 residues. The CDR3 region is CASSLGVHQPQHF. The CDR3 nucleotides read TGTGCCAGCAGCTTGGGGGTCCATCAGCCCCAGCATTTT. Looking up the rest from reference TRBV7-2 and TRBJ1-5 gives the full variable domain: GAGVSQSPSNKVTEKGKDVELRCDPISGHTALYWYRQSLGQGLEFLIYFQGNSAPDKSGLPSDRFSAERTGGSVSTLTIQRTQQEDSAVYLCASSLGVHQPQHFGDGTRLSIL.

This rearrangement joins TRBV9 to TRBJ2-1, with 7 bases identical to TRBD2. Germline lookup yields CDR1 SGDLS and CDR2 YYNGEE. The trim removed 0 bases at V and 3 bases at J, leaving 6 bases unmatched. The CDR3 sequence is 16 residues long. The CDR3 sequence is CASSVALGLYYNEQFF. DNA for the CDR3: TGTGCCAGCAGCGTAGCTTTGGGACTATACTACAATGAGCAGTTCTTC.

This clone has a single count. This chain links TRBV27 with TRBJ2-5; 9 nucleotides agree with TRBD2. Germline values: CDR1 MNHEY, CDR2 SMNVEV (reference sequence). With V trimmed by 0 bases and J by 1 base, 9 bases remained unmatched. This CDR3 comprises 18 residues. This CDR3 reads CASSLSPWGSGGQETQYF. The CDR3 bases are TGTGCCAGCAGTTTATCCCCCTGGGGTAGCGGGGGCCAAGAGACCCAGTACTTC.

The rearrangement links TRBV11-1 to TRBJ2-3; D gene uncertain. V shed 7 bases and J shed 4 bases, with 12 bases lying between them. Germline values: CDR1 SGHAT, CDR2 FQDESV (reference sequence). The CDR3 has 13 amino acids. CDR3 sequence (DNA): TGTGCCAGCAACCCCCGGGTCGCAGATACGCAGTATTTT. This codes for CASNPRVADTQYF.

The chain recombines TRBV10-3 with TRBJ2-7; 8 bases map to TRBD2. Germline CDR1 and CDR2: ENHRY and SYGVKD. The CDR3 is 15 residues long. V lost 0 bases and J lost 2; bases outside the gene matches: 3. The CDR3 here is CAISESGLATYEQYF. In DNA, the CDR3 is TGTGCCATCAGTGAGTCAGGACTAGCCACCTACGAGCAGTACTTC.

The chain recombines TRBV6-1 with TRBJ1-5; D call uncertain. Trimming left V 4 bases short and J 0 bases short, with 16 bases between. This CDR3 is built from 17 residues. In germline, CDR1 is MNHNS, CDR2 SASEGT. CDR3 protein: CASSVLLGPDSNQPQHF. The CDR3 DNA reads TGTGCCAGCAGTGTTTTATTAGGGCCAGATAGCAATCAGCCCCAGCATTTT.

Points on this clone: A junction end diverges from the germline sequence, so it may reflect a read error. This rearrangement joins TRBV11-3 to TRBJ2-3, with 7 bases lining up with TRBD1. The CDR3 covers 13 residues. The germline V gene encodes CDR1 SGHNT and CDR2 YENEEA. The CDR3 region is CASSLEPGQQADF. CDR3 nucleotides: TGTGCCAGCAGCTTGGAACCGGGACAGCAAGCTGATTTT.

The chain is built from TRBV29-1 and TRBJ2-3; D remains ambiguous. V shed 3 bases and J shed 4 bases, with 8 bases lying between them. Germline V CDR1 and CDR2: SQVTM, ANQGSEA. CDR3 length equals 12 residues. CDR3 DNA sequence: TGCAGCGTTGAGCTAGGGTCAGATACGCAGTATTTT. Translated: CSVELGSDTQYF.

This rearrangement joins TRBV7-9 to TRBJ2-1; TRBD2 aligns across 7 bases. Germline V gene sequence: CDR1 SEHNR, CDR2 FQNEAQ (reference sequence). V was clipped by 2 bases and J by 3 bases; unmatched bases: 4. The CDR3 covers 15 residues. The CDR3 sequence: CASSLLADYYNEQFF. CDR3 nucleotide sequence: TGTGCCAGCAGCTTACTAGCGGACTACTACAATGAGCAGTTCTTC.

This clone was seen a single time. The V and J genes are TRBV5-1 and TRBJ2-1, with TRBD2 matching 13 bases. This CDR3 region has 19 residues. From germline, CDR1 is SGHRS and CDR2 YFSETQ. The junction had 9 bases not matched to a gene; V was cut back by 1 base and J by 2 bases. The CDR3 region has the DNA TGCGCCAGCAGCTTGAGCGGGACTAGCGGGATAGGGGCCTACAATGAGCAGTTCTTC. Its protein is CASSLSGTSGIGAYNEQFF.

The CDR3, as DNA: TGTGCCAGCACCGAGGGCAGACAGGGTGGAGGATGGAACACCATATATTTT. Translated: CASTEGRQGGGWNTIYF. The J gene is TRBJ1-3, the V gene TRBV2, with 7 nucleotides matching TRBD1. V lost 7 bases to trimming and J lost 7 bases; unmatched junction nucleotides: 19. The CDR3 totals 17 residues. The germline CDR1 and CDR2 sequences are SNHLY and FYNNEI.

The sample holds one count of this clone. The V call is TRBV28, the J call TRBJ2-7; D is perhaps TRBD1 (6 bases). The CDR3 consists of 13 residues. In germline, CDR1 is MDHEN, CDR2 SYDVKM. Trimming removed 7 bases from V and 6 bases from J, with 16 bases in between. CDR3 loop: CASNSQGSAEQYF. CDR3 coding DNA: TGTGCCAGCAACTCACAGGGCTCCGCCGAGCAGTACTTC. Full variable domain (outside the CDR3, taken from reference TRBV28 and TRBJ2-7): DVKVTQSSRYLVKRTGEKVFLECVQDMDHENMFWYRQDPGLGLRLIYFSYDVKMKEKGDIPEGYSVSREKKERFSLILESASTNQTSMYLCASNSQGSAEQYFGPGTRLTVT.

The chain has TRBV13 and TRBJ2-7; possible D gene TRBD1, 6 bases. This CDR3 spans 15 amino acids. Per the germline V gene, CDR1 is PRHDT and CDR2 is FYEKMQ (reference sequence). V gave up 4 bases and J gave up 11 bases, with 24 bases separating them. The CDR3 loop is CASSSPQGHVAKEYF. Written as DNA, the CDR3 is TGTGCCAGCAGCTCCCCCCAGGGACATGTCGCGAAGGAGTACTTC.